The 32 T cell receptor beta chains presented below share a single source sample, sequenced in a study of OX40 agonist ivuxolimab in advanced cancers. Produced via immunoSEQ multiplex PCR; TCRdb's table is partial and in-frame only. The sample consists of more than 35,000 clones, approximately 80% of them appearing once. The sample was CD4+ or CD8+ T cells sorted from blood, taken in a trial of the OX40 agonist ivuxolimab. The receptor source for this set is an adult with an advanced solid tumor such as melanoma, head and neck, liver or kidney cancer.

The CDR3 loop is CASRQTGNTGELFF. The CDR3 region has the DNA TGTGCCAGTAGGCAGACTGGCAACACCGGGGAGCTGTTTTTT. V is TRBV19 and J is TRBJ2-2, with unresolved D. This CDR3 has 14 residues. V lost 6 bases, J lost 2 bases, and 10 bases lay in between. CDR1 and CDR2 (germline): LNHDA, SQIVND (reference sequence).

V is TRBV7-2 and J is TRBJ2-2; D perhaps matches TRBD1 (6 bases). There are 16 residues in the CDR3. V was cut by 5 bases and J by 4 bases, with 17 bases left in between. Germline assignment: CDR1 SGHTA and CDR2 FQGNSA. CDR3 in amino acids: CASSRRTASITGELFF. The DNA for the CDR3 is TGTGCCAGCAGCCGCAGGACAGCGTCGATCACCGGGGAGCTGTTTTTT.

The chain joins TRBV6-5 to TRBJ2-3; D remains unclear. V was trimmed by 0 bases and J by 3 bases, leaving 7 bases between them. In germline, CDR1 is MNHEY, CDR2 SVGAGI. This CDR3 is built from 14 residues. CDR3 bases: TGTGCCAGCAGTTACTCGAAGGGAACAGATACGCAGTATTTT. Translated: CASSYSKGTDTQYF.

The chain joins TRBV29-1 to TRBJ2-3, with D tentatively TRBD2 (6 bases). Trimming cost V 6 bases and J 10 bases, with 11 bases left between them. The germline V gene has CDR1 SQVTM and CDR2 ANQGSEA. There are 10 residues in the CDR3. The CDR3 DNA is TGCAGCGTCTGGGAGGACGCGCAGTATTTT. It specifies CSVWEDAQYF.

The V and J genes are TRBV5-1 and TRBJ2-7; a possible D gene is TRBD1 (5 bases). The CDR3 spans 14 residues. Trimming left V 5 bases short and J 6 bases short, with 18 bases between. Germline V gene sequence: CDR1 SGHRS, CDR2 YFSETQ. The CDR3 nucleotides read TGCGCCAGCAGACAGGACGGACCAGAAGGCGAGCAGTACTTC. As protein: CASRQDGPEGEQYF.

The chain carries TRBV30 and TRBJ1-2, with 7 nucleotides matching TRBD1. J was trimmed by 4 bases and V by 2 bases; bases with no gene match: 7. The germline V gene has CDR1 GTSNPN and CDR2 SVGIG (reference sequence). The CDR3 spans 14 residues. This CDR3 reads CAWSLTGVVYGYTF. The CDR3 DNA is TGTGCCTGGAGTTTAACAGGGGTAGTCTATGGCTACACCTTC.

The V and J genes are TRBV9 and TRBJ1-5; D not resolved. Germline V gives CDR1 SGDLS, CDR2 YYNGEE. The CDR3 has 13 amino acids. The V gene lost 0 bases and the J gene lost 3 bases, with 4 bases spanning the gap. The CDR3: CASSVEDNQPQHF. The CDR3 DNA reads as TGTGCCAGCAGCGTAGAAGACAATCAGCCCCAGCATTTT.

This clone appeared a single time. The rearrangement joins TRBV2 to TRBJ2-7; TRBD2 might be the D (5 bases). V shed 4 bases and J shed 5 bases, with 9 bases lying between them. Germline V CDR1 and CDR2: SNHLY, FYNNEI. The CDR3 is 12 amino acids. The DNA of the CDR3 is TGTGCCAGCAGTGTCGAGGGCAACGAGCAGTACTTC. Translating it yields CASSVEGNEQYF. The variable domain in full, completed from reference TRBV2 and TRBJ2-7, reads EPEVTQTPSHQVTQMGQEVILRCVPISNHLYFYWYRQILGQKVEFLVSFYNNEISEKSEIFDDQFSVERPDGSNFTLKIRSTKLEDSAMYFCASSVEGNEQYFGPGTRLTVT.

As concerns this clone: The junction departs from the called germline gene at one end, perhaps through a read error. In nucleotides, the CDR3 is TGTGCCAGCAGCTTAGATAAGAACAGGGGGGTCTTC. This translates into CASSLDKNRGVF. This rearrangement joins TRBV7-2 to TRBJ2-1; 8 nucleotides agree with TRBD1. CDR3 length: 12 residues. Germline V lookup: CDR1 SGHTA, CDR2 FQGNSA.

This clone appeared a few times. At the DNA level, this CDR3 is encoded by other sequences in the same sample as well. The chain employs TRBV15 and TRBJ1-1; the D gene is possibly TRBD1 (5 bases). V shed 5 bases and J shed 1 base, with 8 bases lying between them. The germline gives CDR1 LNHNV, CDR2 YYDKDF (reference sequence). The CDR3 covers 13 residues. The CDR3 DNA reads as TGTGCCACCAGCCGAACAGGGAACACTGAAGCTTTCTTT. It specifies CATSRTGNTEAFF.

V gene TRBV11-2 combines with J gene TRBJ2-1, with 7 nucleotides matching TRBD2. This CDR3 region has 14 residues. Trimming at V came to 8 bases and at J to 6 bases, leaving 10 bases not matched to a gene. The V gene's germline CDR1 is SGHAT and CDR2 FQNNGV. CDR3 nucleotide sequence: TGTGCCAGCGGGGGGGAGCGGGGAGTCAATGAGCAGTTCTTC. This encodes CASGGERGVNEQFF.

The sample holds one count of this clone. The chain uses TRBV5-6 and TRBJ2-3, with 12 bases that match TRBD1. Germline V CDR1 and CDR2: SGHDT, YYEEEE. The CDR3 runs to 16 residues. Trimming cost V 1 base and J 4 bases; bases outside gene matches: 4. The DNA for the CDR3 is TGTGCCAGCAGCTTGAGAGGGACAGGGGGCGCAGATACGCAGTATTTT. Translation: CASSLRGTGGADTQYF.

The J gene is TRBJ2-3, the V gene TRBV19; D might be TRBD2 (6 bases). The germline gives CDR1 LNHDA, CDR2 SQIVND (reference sequence). The CDR3 is made up of 15 amino acids. The V gene lost 7 bases and the J gene lost 0 bases, with 14 bases spanning the gap. CDR3 sequence: CASTIGGRSTDTQYF. The CDR3 DNA reads as TGTGCCAGTACCATCGGGGGACGCAGCACAGATACGCAGTATTTT.

The J gene is TRBJ2-3, the V gene TRBV11-1; D not resolved. The CDR3 contains 14 residues. Germline V gene sequence: CDR1 SGHAT, CDR2 FQDESV (reference sequence). Deletions cut 0 bases from V and 4 bases from J, with 8 bases between. Written as DNA, the CDR3 is TGTGCCAGCAGCTTAGCACCGGGCTCAGATACGCAGTATTTT. This sequence encodes CASSLAPGSDTQYF.

This rearrangement joins TRBV27 to TRBJ2-6; no clear D gene. CDR3 size: 15 residues. Germline CDR1 and CDR2: MNHEY and SMNVEV (reference sequence). V lost 5 bases, J lost 0 bases, and 8 bases lay in between. The CDR3: CASSPLSSGANVLTF. The CDR3 DNA sequence: TGTGCCAGCAGTCCGCTGAGCTCTGGGGCCAACGTCCTGACTTTC. Full variable domain (missing parts from reference TRBV27 and TRBJ2-6): EAQVTQNPRYLITVTGKKLTVTCSQNMNHEYMSWYRQDPGLGLRQIYYSMNVEVTDKGDVPEGYKVSRKEKRNFPLILESPSPNQTSLYFCASSPLSSGANVLTFGAGSRLTVL.

This clone was recorded once. This chain connects TRBV9 to TRBJ2-3, with 11 bases lining up with TRBD2. The length of the CDR3 is 17 residues. V lost 4 bases, J lost 2 bases, and 9 bases stayed unmatched. CDR1 is SGDLS and CDR2 is YYNGEE in the germline V gene. CDR3 loop: CASSPGTSGPPTDTQYF. In DNA form, the CDR3 reads TGTGCCAGCAGCCCTGGGACTAGCGGCCCTCCCACAGATACGCAGTATTTT.

The chain carries TRBV10-3 and TRBJ2-1, with 10 bases aligning to TRBD2. CDR3 size: 16 residues. The V segment lost 3 bases and the J segment 2 bases; nucleotides outside the gene matches: 4. CDR1 and CDR2 from the germline V gene are ENHRY and SYGVKD. CDR3 bases: TGTGCCATCAGTGACCTAGCGGGAGAGGCCTACAATGAGCAGTTCTTC. Its translation: CAISDLAGEAYNEQFF.

J is TRBJ2-3 and V is TRBV9, with no clear D. V was shortened by 2 bases and J by 4 bases, with 2 bases between the two germline ends. The V gene's germline CDR1 is SGDLS and CDR2 YYNGEE. The CDR3 spans 11 residues. CDR3 loop: CASSVADTQYF. CDR3 bases: TGTGCCAGCAGCGTGGCAGATACGCAGTATTTT.

The CDR3 DNA reads as TGTGCCAGCAGCCCTTCCCCAGGGGTAGCCAAAAACATTCAGTACTTC. As protein: CASSPSPGVAKNIQYF. This chain uses TRBV12-1 with TRBJ2-4; the table names TRBD1, a call not compared with the DNA. TRBV12-1 is marked as a pseudogene. The length of the CDR3 is 16 residues.

This chain joins TRBV6-6 and TRBJ2-7; TRBD2 is a possible D gene (5 bases). There are 13 residues in the CDR3. Germline CDR1 reads MNHNY; CDR2 reads SVGAGI (reference sequence). Trimming cost V 0 bases and J 2 bases, with 5 bases left between them. CDR3 loop: CASSYSRAYEQYF. CDR3 nucleotides: TGTGCCAGCAGTTACTCGCGGGCCTACGAGCAGTACTTC.

The chain couples TRBV5-4 to TRBJ1-4; TRBD1 is a possible D gene (6 bases). The CDR3 has 14 amino acids. Germline-derived CDR1 and CDR2 are SGHNT and YYREEE (reference sequence). The ends were cut back, 4 bases at V and 8 bases at J, with 15 bases in the middle. CDR3: CASSRRGAGEKLFF. The CDR3 DNA is TGTGCCAGCAGCAGAAGGGGGGCCGGCGAAAAACTGTTTTTT.

This sequence joins TRBV11-2 and TRBJ1-1, with D perhaps matching TRBD1 (5 bases). CDR1 is SGHAT and CDR2 is FQNNGV in the germline V gene. V lost 4 bases to trimming and J lost 4 bases, with 16 bases between them. This CDR3 contains 15 residues. The CDR3 sequence is CASSSSLVGPTEAFF. The CDR3 DNA sequence: TGTGCCAGCAGCTCTAGTTTGGTGGGGCCCACTGAAGCTTTCTTT.

The rearrangement uses TRBV6-5 and TRBJ1-2, with TRBD1 identical over 7 bases. V lost 5 bases to trimming and J lost 2 bases; unmatched junction nucleotides: 2. The germline CDR1 and CDR2 sequences are MNHEY and SVGAGI. The CDR3 length is 13 residues. In nucleotides, the CDR3 is TGTGCCAGCAGTCCGGGACAGAACTATGGCTACACCTTC. This codes for CASSPGQNYGYTF.

The chain recombines TRBV19 with TRBJ1-1; 7 nucleotides align to TRBD1. After removal of 3 bases from V and 7 bases from J, the junction contained 5 bases not matched to a gene. Germline V gene lookup returns CDR1 LNHDA and CDR2 SQIVND (reference sequence). The CDR3 is 13 residues long. In nucleotides, the CDR3 is TGTGCCAGTAGTATGACGGGACAGAATGAAGCTTTCTTT. It yields the protein CASSMTGQNEAFF. Full variable domain (missing parts from reference TRBV19 and TRBJ1-1): DGGITQSPKYLFRKEGQNVTLSCEQNLNHDAMYWYRQDPGQGLRLIYYSQIVNDFQKGDIAEGYSVSREKKESFPLTVTSAQKNPTAFYLCASSMTGQNEAFFGQGTRLTVV.

This clone is judged medium-sized. The V call is TRBV5-1, the J call TRBJ1-3, with D possibly TRBD1 on 6 matching bases. Germline V gives CDR1 SGHRS, CDR2 YFSETQ. CDR3 length: 14 amino acids. V was pared by 0 bases and J by 7 bases, with 11 bases between. The CDR3 DNA is TGCGCCAGCAGCTTGGACAGGGTCGGCAACACCATATATTTT. This translates into CASSLDRVGNTIYF.

This chain uses TRBV7-8 with TRBJ2-1; 10 bases agree with TRBD2. This CDR3 contains 15 residues. CDR1 is SGHVS, CDR2 FQNEAQ, per germline. V shed 7 bases, J shed 7 bases, and the junction held 10 bases outside the gene matches. Here the CDR3 DNA reads TGTGCCAGCAACCCAGGGGCTAGCGGGAGTAATGAGCAGTTCTTC. It translates to CASNPGASGSNEQFF.

The chain employs TRBV19 and TRBJ2-1, with D tentatively TRBD2 (6 bases). Germline CDR1 and CDR2: LNHDA and SQIVND (reference sequence). Between the trimmed V and J ends, which lost 2 bases and 5 bases, there was a span of 16 bases. The CDR3 consists of 16 residues. CDR3 amino acids: CASSIKRAGSDNEQFF. The DNA for the CDR3 is TGTGCCAGTAGTATAAAGCGAGCGGGCTCTGACAATGAGCAGTTCTTC.

The rearrangement links TRBV14 to TRBJ2-3, with D unclear. Germline CDR1 reads SGHDN; CDR2 reads FVKESK. V shed 0 bases and J shed 5 bases, with 12 bases lying between them. This CDR3 comprises 15 residues. CDR3 amino acids: CASSQDRQVVDTQYF. As DNA, the CDR3 is TGTGCCAGCAGCCAAGATCGGCAGGTGGTAGATACGCAGTATTTT.

The chain combines TRBV18 with TRBJ1-6; 8 bases align to TRBD1. Germline V gives CDR1 KGHSH, CDR2 LQKENI. V was pared by 7 bases and J by 10 bases, with 9 bases of the junction left unmatched. The CDR3 spans 14 residues. The CDR3 bases are TGTGCCAGCTTCCCCGACAGGGGCGGCTCACCCCTCCACTTT. Encoded protein: CASFPDRGGSPLHF.

Within the sample, this clone is medium-sized. The chain is built from TRBV19 and TRBJ2-2, with TRBD2 as a possible D gene (6 bases). The V and J ends lost 5 bases and 7 bases respectively, with 8 bases between them. This CDR3 has 12 amino acids. Per the germline V gene, CDR1 is LNHDA and CDR2 is SQIVND (reference sequence). CDR3 in amino acids: CASSWDFGELFF. CDR3 coding DNA: TGTGCCAGTAGTTGGGACTTCGGGGAGCTGTTTTTT.

This chain connects TRBV28 to TRBJ2-6; D might be TRBD1 or TRBD2, each matching 5 bases. The germline V gene has CDR1 MDHEN and CDR2 SYDVKM. The V gene lost 5 bases and the J gene lost 0 bases, with 14 bases spanning the gap. The CDR3 runs 17 residues. The CDR3, as DNA: TGTGCCAGCAGTGCCCTAGGGGACCTCTCTGGGGCCAACGTCCTGACTTTC. Its protein is CASSALGDLSGANVLTF.

In its sample, this clone was seen a few times. The chain couples TRBV28 to TRBJ2-7, with a tentative D call TRBD1 (6 bases). This CDR3 region has 14 residues. Per germline, CDR1 MDHEN and CDR2 SYDVKM. Trimming removed 1 base from V and 7 bases from J, with 14 bases in between. The CDR3: CASSLSTGSREQYF. The DNA of the CDR3 is TGTGCCAGCAGTTTATCCACAGGGTCGCGGGAGCAGTACTTC.